The 5 T cell receptor beta chains in this list originate from one sample, sequenced in a study of blood T cell repertoires in COVID-19. Sequenced by immunoSEQ multiplex PCR; TCRdb stores in-frame clones only, minus some. The sample lists 200,000 to 250,000 clones, approximately 82% occurring once. The sequencing sample was made of peripheral blood. These TCRs come from a man aged 25 to 40 who had recovered from COVID-19.

The gene calls are TRBV28 and TRBJ1-6; 7 positions match TRBD1. In germline, CDR1 is MDHEN, CDR2 SYDVKM. Losses at the gene ends were 5 bases for V and 3 bases for J; bases not matched to a gene: 13. This CDR3 is 18 amino acids long. CDR3 protein: CASSTPRVDRVYNSPLHF. The CDR3 region has the DNA TGTGCCAGCAGTACCCCCCGGGTAGACAGGGTCTATAATTCACCCCTCCACTTT.

This clone was observed a single time. The rearrangement links TRBV6-5 to TRBJ1-5; 7 bases fit TRBD1. Looked up from germline, CDR1 is MNHEY and CDR2 is SVGAGI. The CDR3 is 13 residues long. The trim removed 6 bases at V and 6 bases at J, leaving 5 bases unmatched. The CDR3 DNA is TGTGCCAGCAGGGTCGCAGGGGGTCAGCCCCAGCATTTT. Residues: CASRVAGGQPQHF.

The V gene is TRBV11-1, the J gene TRBJ1-6, with D uncertain. The germline V gene has CDR1 SGHAT and CDR2 FQDESV (reference sequence). Trimming stripped 2 bases from V and 6 bases from J, with 11 bases between. This CDR3 spans 15 amino acids. CDR3 DNA sequence: TGTGCCAGCAGCTTACTTCGGACTCTTAATTCACCCCTCCACTTT. Translated, it gives CASSLLRTLNSPLHF.

The gene calls are TRBV7-2 and TRBJ1-1, with 8 bases fitting TRBD1. V dropped 5 bases and J dropped 1; count of bases not matched to a gene: 9. Germline loops: CDR1 SGHTA, CDR2 FQGNSA. CDR3 length equals 16 residues. The CDR3 protein is CASSHPRQGTNTEAFF. The DNA for the CDR3 is TGTGCCAGCAGCCACCCCCGACAGGGGACGAACACTGAAGCTTTCTTT.

The chain recombines TRBV6-5 with TRBJ2-3; 8 bases line up with TRBD2. The CDR3 is 13 residues long. Trimming at V came to 8 bases and at J to 2 bases, leaving 3 bases not matched to a gene. Germline CDR1 reads MNHEY; CDR2 reads SVGAGI. The CDR3 reads CASAAGDTDTQYF. CDR3 coding DNA: TGTGCCAGCGCAGCGGGAGACACAGATACGCAGTATTTT.